This is a list of T cell receptor beta chains from one sample in a study of T cell responses to AZD1222 COVID-19 vaccine. Some clones are missing from TCRdb's copy, which holds only in-frame ones; the method was immunoSEQ multiplex PCR. The table includes under 170,000 clones, 92% detected once. The input for sequencing was peripheral blood, taken 28 days after the second AZD1222 dose. The receptors were sampled from an adult who received the AZD1222 COVID-19 vaccine. The CDR3 runs from the conserved cysteine through the conserved F or W. A D gene is named only where the DNA matches it firmly. The listing skips clone size in some rows; elsewhere it reads once, few, many or a size class.

>TRBV27|TRBD2|NA|TRBJ2-1
TGTGCCAGCAGTATTTCGGGACTAGCGGGAGCTGGGCAGTTCTTC
CASSISGLAGAGQFF
>TRBV30|NA|NA|TRBJ2-7
TGTGCCTGGAGTTTTGGATACGAGCAGTACTTC
CAWSFGYEQYF
>TRBV6-5|TRBD1|NA|TRBJ2-4
TGTGCCAGCAGTACCGAGACAGGGTCCAAAAACATTCAGTACTTC
CASSTETGSKNIQYF
>TRBV7-3|NA|NA|TRBJ2-5
TGTGCCAGCAGCTCCCCCGCCGCAGCCCCAACGAAAGAGACCCAGTACTTC
CASSSPAAAPTKETQYF
>TRBV11-1|NA|NA|TRBJ1-1
TGTGCCAGCAGCCTCATTAGGTCTAGCGCTTTCTTT
CASSLIRSSAFF
>TRBV5-4|TRBD1|NA|TRBJ2-2
TGTGCCAGCAGCTTCACAGGGGCGGACACCGGGGAGCTGTTTTTT
CASSFTGADTGELFF
>TRBV29-1|TRBD2|NA|TRBJ2-7
TGCAGCGTTTGTAAGCGGGAGTGTGACGAGCAGTACTTC
CSVCKRECDEQYF
>TRBV19|NA|once|TRBJ1-1
TGTGCCAGTAGTATAGGTGAGAACACTGAAGCTTTCTTT
CASSIGENTEAFF
>TRBV7-2|NA|NA|TRBJ1-5
TGTGCCAGCAGCGGCGGGACATTTTATAGCAATCAGCCCCAGCATTTT
CASSGGTFYSNQPQHF
>TRBV6-5|NA|NA|TRBJ2-3
TGTGCCAGCAGTAAGGAGGGGCGGGGTGCAGATACGCAGTATTTT
CASSKEGRGADTQYF
>TRBV28|NA|NA|TRBJ1-2
TGTGCCAGCAGTCTCCAGGACACAACCAAGTATGGCTACACCTTC
CASSLQDTTKYGYTF
>TRBV24-1|TRBD2|NA|TRBJ2-7
TGTGCCACCAGGATTATTAGCGGGAGTCCCCCCTACGAGCAGTACTTC
CATRIISGSPPYEQYF
>TRBV11-3|NA|NA|TRBJ2-3
TGTGCCAGCAGCGCACTGTACACAGATACGCAGTATTTT
CASSALYTDTQYF
>TRBV7-2|TRBD1|NA|TRBJ2-3
TGTGCCAGCAGCGGACAGGGGATATTAACAGATACGCAGTATTTT
CASSGQGILTDTQYF
>TRBV27|NA|NA|TRBJ2-5
TGTGCCAGCAGTTTTAGGGAGGGACATTCGGAGACCCAGTACTTC
CASSFREGHSETQYF
>TRBV4-1|TRBD2|NA|TRBJ2-1
TGCGCCAGCAGCCAAGATCCCCTACTAGCGGCTGAGCAGTTCTTC
CASSQDPLLAAEQFF
>TRBV5-1|NA|NA|TRBJ1-5
TGCGCCAGCAGCTTAATGGGGGGCAATCAGCCCCAGCATTTT
CASSLMGGNQPQHF
>TRBV7-5|NA|NA|TRBJ2-3
TGTGTCAGAAGCTTAGCATCCGGGACAGGGACATTGGGGGTTACAGATACGCAGTATTTT
CVRSLASGTGTLGVTDTQYF
>TRBV19|NA|NA|TRBJ2-7
TGTGCCAGTAGTATTCGAGAGTGGACTGATATATCCGAGCAGTACTTC
CASSIREWTDISEQYF
>TRBV6-2/TRBV6-3|TRBD2|once|TRBJ2-3
TGTGCCAGCAGTTACCAACTAGCGGGGGACACAGATACGCAGTATTTT
CASSYQLAGDTDTQYF
>TRBV3-1/TRBV3-2|NA|NA|TRBJ1-5
TGTGCCAGCAGCCAAGAGGCAGAGGAGAATCAGCCCCAGCATTTT
CASSQEAEENQPQHF
>TRBV5-6|TRBD2|NA|TRBJ2-1
TGTGCCAGCAGCTTGGATAGCGGGTGGAACAATGAGCAGTTCTTC
CASSLDSGWNNEQFF
>TRBV19|NA|NA|TRBJ2-7
TGTGCCAGTAGAAGGGGGGGCGCTAGCGGTAGATCCTACGAGCAGTACTTC
CASRRGGASGRSYEQYF
>TRBV2|NA|NA|TRBJ1-5
TGTGCCAGCAGTGACCCCAGGGAAAACAATCAGCCCCAGCATTTT
CASSDPRENNQPQHF
>TRBV2|TRBD2|NA|TRBJ2-2
TGTGCCAGCAGTGTGAGGAGCGGGAGATCAGGGGAGCTGTTTTTT
CASSVRSGRSGELFF
>TRBV25-1|TRBD1|NA|TRBJ1-4
TGTGCCAGCAGTAAACAGGGGGCGACCGAAAAACTGTTTTTT
CASSKQGATEKLFF
>TRBV11-3|TRBD1|NA|TRBJ1-2
TGTGCCAGCAGCTCCCAGGGGGCGGAGTATGGCTACACCTTC
CASSSQGAEYGYTF
>TRBV27|NA|NA|TRBJ1-4
TGTGCCAGCAGTTTCGTAGGACAGCCAACTAATGAAAAACTGTTTTTT
CASSFVGQPTNEKLFF
>TRBV19|NA|NA|TRBJ1-4
TGTGCCAGTCGGAAGGGGGAGTATCTTGGTAAAAAGGATGAAAAACTGTTTTTT
CASRKGEYLGKKDEKLFF
>TRBV15|TRBD1|NA|TRBJ1-1
TGTGCCACCAGCCGAAAAAGGACAGGGGTCACTGAAGCTTTCTTT
CATSRKRTGVTEAFF
>TRBV6-2/TRBV6-3|TRBD2|NA|TRBJ2-7
TGTGCCAGCAGCCCTGGGATAGCGGGTGGCACCTACGAGCAGTACTTC
CASSPGIAGGTYEQYF
>TRBV18|NA|NA|TRBJ2-3
TGTGCCAGCTCACCTAGGGGGGCCCTCACAGATACGCAGTATTTT
CASSPRGALTDTQYF
>TRBV2|NA|NA|TRBJ2-3
TGTGCCAGCAGAGGCCGGGACCCGAGTTTT
CASRGRDPSF
>TRBV9|NA|NA|TRBJ2-7
TGTGCCAGCAGCGCAACAGATTACGAGCAGTACTTC
CASSATDYEQYF
>TRBV14|TRBD1|NA|TRBJ2-1
TGTGCCAGCAGCCAAGCCTTTTGGGACAGAGTCGACAATGAGCAGTTCTTC
CASSQAFWDRVDNEQFF
>TRBV30|TRBD1|NA|TRBJ1-6
TGTGCCTGGAGTTGGACAGGGCGAAATTCACCCCTCCACTTT
CAWSWTGRNSPLHF
>TRBV11-2|TRBD2|NA|TRBJ2-1
TGTGCCAGCATCGGGCTAGCGGGAATCTACAATGAGCAGTTCTTC
CASIGLAGIYNEQFF
>TRBV6-5|NA|NA|TRBJ2-3
TGTGCCAGCAGTTACAGGGACCAAGATACGCAGTATTTT
CASSYRDQDTQYF
>TRBV4-1|TRBD1|NA|TRBJ1-2
TGCGCCAGCAGCCAACCAACAGGGGGGGCCTATGGCTACACCTTC
CASSQPTGGAYGYTF
>TRBV24-1|TRBD1|NA|TRBJ2-1
TGTGCCACCAGTGATTTTGGGACAGGGAGGGCTTACAATGAGCAGTTCTTC
CATSDFGTGRAYNEQFF